What follows are 23 T cell receptor beta chains derived from one specimen sequenced in a study of blood T cell repertoires in COVID-19. Data came from immunoSEQ multiplex PCR; TCRdb stores just in-frame clones and leaves some out. Of some 14,000 clones listed, roughly 80% are singletons. Sequenced sample: peripheral blood. The receptors shown here come from a human donor in a cohort sampled during active COVID-19.

The CDR3: CASSQDWNVLTSGSGQFF. The CDR3 bases are TGTGCCAGCAGCCAAGATTGGAACGTCTTGACTAGCGGGAGCGGGCAGTTCTTC. The J gene is TRBJ2-1, the V gene TRBV3-1 (or the pseudogene TRBV3-2), with TRBD2 identical over 12 bases. CDR1 and CDR2 from the germline V gene are LGHDT and YNNKEL (reference sequence). CDR3 size: 18 residues. V was pared by 0 bases and J by 12 bases, with 15 bases of the junction left unmatched.

This clone occurred a few times. V is TRBV6-2 or TRBV6-3 and J is TRBJ2-7; tentative D call: TRBD1 (6 bases). The germline V and J ends were trimmed by 2 bases and 0 bases, with 17 bases remaining between them. The CDR3 is 17 amino acids. Germline CDR1 reads MNHEY; CDR2 reads SVGEGT. CDR3 DNA sequence: TGTGCCAGCAGTTACGTCTCAGGGGAACGGAGCTCCTACGAGCAGTACTTC. Its translation: CASSYVSGERSSYEQYF.

This clone was picked up many times. The chain combines TRBV10-2 with TRBJ2-1, with 11 bases aligning to TRBD2. V shed 6 bases, J shed 6 bases, and the junction held 10 bases outside the gene matches. Germline V lookup: CDR1 WSHSY, CDR2 SAAADI. CDR3 length equals 16 residues. CDR3 loop: CASSAISGRALNEQFF. The CDR3 bases are TGCGCCAGCAGCGCTATTAGCGGGAGGGCCCTCAATGAGCAGTTCTTC.

The V gene is TRBV6-5, the J gene TRBJ1-2; TRBD1 might be the D (5 bases). V was clipped by 6 bases and J by 4 bases, with 15 bases between them. Germline CDR1 is MNHEY and CDR2 is SVGAGI. This CDR3 is built from 14 residues. The CDR3 region has the DNA TGTGCCAGCAGGGATGGGGGAGGCAGCTATGGCTACACCTTC. Amino acid sequence: CASRDGGGSYGYTF.

This chain connects TRBV28 to TRBJ2-7, with D maybe TRBD2 (5 bases). The CDR3 is 12 residues long. Per germline, CDR1 MDHEN and CDR2 SYDVKM. V was shortened by 2 bases and J by 4 bases, with 6 bases between the two germline ends. The CDR3 nucleotides read TGTGCCAGCAGTTTAAGGGAGTACGAGCAGTACTTC. Translation: CASSLREYEQYF.

Remarks on this clone: The sample has other DNA sequences that encode this CDR3 too. The chain combines TRBV10-3 with TRBJ1-1; no clear D. Trimming took 6 bases from V and 7 from J, leaving 18 bases between them. The CDR3 contains 14 residues. Germline values: CDR1 ENHRY, CDR2 SYGVKD. The CDR3 DNA follows: TGTGCCATCAGACCCGGGGAAGTGACCCTTGAAGCTTTCTTT. Translated: CAIRPGEVTLEAFF.

This clone was seen a single time. This chain links TRBV7-9 with TRBJ2-1; D remains unclear. V gave up 6 bases and J gave up 4 bases, with 16 bases separating them. This CDR3 is built from 15 residues. Germline loops: CDR1 SEHNR, CDR2 FQNEAQ (reference sequence). The CDR3 DNA sequence: TGTGCCAGCAGACCAGGAACCTCCCTTTACAATGAGCAGTTCTTC. Translated: CASRPGTSLYNEQFF.

This clone was detected only once. The chain has TRBV6-2 or TRBV6-3 and TRBJ2-3, with 9 bases that match TRBD2. The CDR3 is 17 amino acids. In germline, CDR1 is MNHEY, CDR2 SVGEGT. Trimming took 0 bases from V and 0 from J; bases not matched to a gene: 4. The DNA of the CDR3 is TGTGCCAGCAGTTACTCCCTAGCGGGACTGAGCACAGATACGCAGTATTTT. This encodes CASSYSLAGLSTDTQYF.

There are a few counts of this clone. The chain has TRBV2 and TRBJ2-2, with 9 nucleotides matching TRBD1. Germline-derived CDR1 and CDR2 are SNHLY and FYNNEI. CDR3 length: 16 amino acids. Losses at the gene ends were 6 bases for V and 3 bases for J; bases not matched to a gene: 8. The CDR3 sequence: CASRTGTGTYTGELFF. CDR3 in DNA: TGTGCCAGCAGGACTGGGACAGGGACCTACACCGGGGAGCTGTTTTTT.

The chain carries TRBV9 and TRBJ2-3; TRBD2 matches 10 bases. V shed 3 bases, J shed 4 bases, and the junction held 2 bases outside the gene matches. Germline V gene lookup returns CDR1 SGDLS and CDR2 YYNGEE. The CDR3 extends over 14 amino acids. The CDR3 nucleotides are TGTGCCAGCAGCGCTAGCGGGAGCCCAGATACGCAGTATTTT. Its translation is CASSASGSPDTQYF.

The J gene is TRBJ2-5, the V gene TRBV14, with TRBD2 matching 13 bases. The CDR3 sequence is 16 residues long. CDR1 and CDR2 (germline): SGHDN, FVKESK. Germline trimming cut 4 bases from V and 3 bases from J; bases unmatched to any gene: 5. CDR3 in DNA: TGTGCCAGCAGCCCTCTGGGACTAGCGGGAAAAGAGACCCAGTACTTC. Its protein product is CASSPLGLAGKETQYF.

This clone was detected only once. The V gene is TRBV7-7, the J gene TRBJ2-6; TRBD1 matches 10 bases. CDR3 length: 19 residues. Germline CDR1 and CDR2: SSHAT and FNYEAQ (reference sequence). With V trimmed by 5 bases and J by 3 bases, 13 bases remained unmatched. DNA for the CDR3: TGTGCCAGCAGCCCAACTGACAGGGGGCGAGACGGTGGGGCCAACGTCCTGACTTTC. Translating it yields CASSPTDRGRDGGANVLTF.

The CDR3 coding sequence is TGTGCCAGCAGTGTCCAGGACTCCTACAATGAGCAGTTCTTC. Amino acid sequence: CASSVQDSYNEQFF. The chain uses TRBV6-2 or TRBV6-3 and TRBJ2-1; D unclear. The germline gives CDR1 MNHEY, CDR2 SVGEGT. This CDR3 is 14 amino acids long. Trimming took 5 bases from V and 0 from J, leaving 8 bases between them.

V is TRBV4-3 and J is TRBJ1-2, with D tentatively TRBD1 (5 bases). V gave up 0 bases and J gave up 13 bases, with 15 bases separating them. The CDR3 length is 13 residues. CDR1 LGHNA and CDR2 YSLEER come from the germline V gene. CDR3 nucleotides: TGCGCCAGCAGCCAAGACAGGGTCTCACACGTCACCTTC. Its translation is CASSQDRVSHVTF.

The chain uses TRBV7-9 and TRBJ1-1; 10 bases fit TRBD1. The germline CDR1 and CDR2 sequences are SEHNR and FQNEAQ (reference sequence). V lost 5 bases, J lost 7 bases, and 4 bases stayed unmatched. This CDR3 has 13 residues. As DNA, the CDR3 is TGTGCCAGCAGCACGACAGGGGGCAGTGAAGCTTTCTTT. Its protein is CASSTTGGSEAFF.

V is TRBV7-8 and J is TRBJ1-2; 7 nucleotides match TRBD1. The CDR3 extends over 15 amino acids. With 5 bases clipped from V and 2 bases from J, the junction kept 8 bases outside the gene matches. Per the germline V gene, CDR1 is SGHVS and CDR2 is FQNEAQ. The CDR3 loop reads CASSLTGTDNYGYTF. In nucleotides, the CDR3 is TGTGCCAGCAGCCTTACCGGGACAGACAACTATGGCTACACCTTC.

The rearrangement links TRBV5-8 to TRBJ2-1, with D hard to call. CDR3 length: 14 residues. Per the germline V gene, CDR1 is SGHTS and CDR2 is YDEGEE. The V end was cut by 3 bases, the J end by 6 bases, with 13 bases between. In nucleotides, the CDR3 is TGTGCCAGCAGCTCGGAACCGGAGATCAATGAGCAGTTCTTC. Translation gives CASSSEPEINEQFF. The variable domain in full, completed from reference TRBV5-8 and TRBJ2-1, reads EAGVTQSPTHLIKTRGQQATLRCSPISGHTSVYWYQQALGLGLQFLLWYDEGEERNRGNFPPRFSGRQFPNYSSELNVNALELEDSALYLCASSSEPEINEQFFGPGTRLTVL.

The chain has TRBV10-3 and TRBJ2-2; possible D gene TRBD1, 5 bases. The CDR3 extends over 16 amino acids. Germline V gene data show CDR1 as ENHRY and CDR2 as SYGVKD. Trimming removed 5 bases from V and 0 bases from J, with 13 bases in between. CDR3 DNA sequence: TGTGCCATCAGTCACCAGGACACTGCGAACACCGGGGAGCTGTTTTTT. Translation: CAISHQDTANTGELFF.

V usage is TRBV7-3 and J usage is TRBJ2-1; the match to TRBD2 covers 11 bases. Per the germline V gene, CDR1 is SGHTA and CDR2 is FQGTGA. The junction had 10 bases not matched to a gene; V was cut back by 5 bases and J by 4 bases. There are 17 residues in the CDR3. The CDR3 sequence is CASSARGTSGLYNEQFF. CDR3 DNA: TGTGCCAGCAGCGCCCGGGGGACTAGCGGATTATACAATGAGCAGTTCTTC.

The chain combines TRBV19 with TRBJ2-3, with a tentative D call TRBD1 (5 bases). There are 14 residues in the CDR3. The V gene's germline CDR1 is LNHDA and CDR2 SQIVND (reference sequence). With 2 bases removed from V and 1 base from J, the gap between germline ends came to 7 bases. The CDR3 sequence is CASSIQGGTDTQYF. The CDR3 DNA sequence: TGTGCCAGTAGTATACAGGGTGGCACAGATACGCAGTATTTT. The full variable domain, completed using reference TRBV19 and TRBJ2-3, is DGGITQSPKYLFRKEGQNVTLSCEQNLNHDAMYWYRQDPGQGLRLIYYSQIVNDFQKGDIAEGYSVSREKKESFPLTVTSAQKNPTAFYLCASSIQGGTDTQYFGPGTRLTVL.

The chain joins TRBV27 to TRBJ2-7, with D possibly TRBD2 on 5 matching bases. Deletions cut 4 bases from V and 5 bases from J, with 18 bases between. Germline CDR1 and CDR2: MNHEY and SMNVEV (reference sequence). The CDR3 spans 15 residues. CDR3 protein: CASSYDGVTIHEQYF. CDR3 nucleotides: TGTGCCAGCAGTTATGACGGGGTGACCATCCACGAGCAGTACTTC.

This clone has ten or more counts. The gene calls are TRBV5-1 and TRBJ2-7; tentative D call: TRBD1 (5 bases). V dropped 4 bases and J dropped 3 bases, with 8 bases sitting between them. CDR3 length equals 12 residues. Per germline, CDR1 SGHRS and CDR2 YFSETQ. Written as DNA, the CDR3 is TGCGCCAGCAGCGAGGACAACTACGAGCAGTACTTC. Encoded protein: CASSEDNYEQYF. Full variable domain (outside the CDR3, taken from reference TRBV5-1 and TRBJ2-7): KAGVTQTPRYLIKTRGQQVTLSCSPISGHRSVSWYQQTPGQGLQFLFEYFSETQRNKGNFPGRFSGRQFSNSRSEMNVSTLELGDSALYLCASSEDNYEQYFGPGTRLTVT.

The V and J genes are TRBV3-1 (or the pseudogene TRBV3-2) and TRBJ2-1; 9 bases match TRBD2. In germline, CDR1 is LGHDT, CDR2 YNNKEL (reference sequence). With 4 bases clipped from V and 7 bases from J, the junction kept 8 bases outside the gene matches. This CDR3 has 15 amino acids. CDR3: CASSPGLAKQNEQFF. In DNA, the CDR3 is TGTGCCAGCAGCCCCGGACTAGCGAAACAGAATGAGCAGTTCTTC.